The 11 T cell receptor beta chains reported below all come from one sample, sequenced in a study of T cell responses to AZD1222 COVID-19 vaccine. Some clones are missing from TCRdb's copy, which holds only in-frame ones; the method was immunoSEQ multiplex PCR. The sample carries approximately 110,000 clones, over 75% recorded once. The source was peripheral blood, collected on day 0 of AZD1222 vaccination. The receptors shown here come from an adult in good health.

The rearrangement joins TRBV4-1 to TRBJ1-4, with D unresolved. The V end lost 1 base, the J end lost 8 bases, and 11 bases lay between the germline ends. The germline V gene has CDR1 MGHRA and CDR2 YSYEKL. This CDR3 has 14 residues. CDR3 coding DNA: TGCGCCAGCAGCCAAGTGTGGCTGTTGGAAAAACTGTTTTTT. Amino acid sequence: CASSQVWLLEKLFF.

This clone occurred a few times. This chain links TRBV25-1 with TRBJ1-5; 9 bases are a match to TRBD1. J lost 5 bases, V lost 1 base, and 3 bases had no gene match. Germline V gives CDR1 MGHDK, CDR2 SYGVNS. CDR3 length equals 15 residues. CDR3: CASSESGQGHQPQHF. DNA for the CDR3: TGTGCCAGCAGTGAATCGGGACAGGGCCATCAGCCCCAGCATTTT. Full variable domain (remainder filled in from reference TRBV25-1 and TRBJ1-5): EADIYQTPRYLVIGTGKKITLECSQTMGHDKMYWYQQDPGMELHLIHYSYGVNSTEKGDLSSESTVSRIRTEHFPLTLESARPSHTSQYLCASSESGQGHQPQHFGDGTRLSIL.

V and J are TRBV5-6 and TRBJ2-7; perhaps TRBD2 as D (5 bases). Germline loops: CDR1 SGHDT, CDR2 YYEEEE. The CDR3 runs 13 residues. The V and J ends lost 4 bases and 4 bases respectively, with 12 bases between them. CDR3 nucleotide sequence: TGTGCCAGCAGCATGCCCGGGGTGTACGAGCAGTACTTC. Protein: CASSMPGVYEQYF.

The chain recombines TRBV6-5 with TRBJ2-7; no clear D. The CDR3 consists of 12 residues. Germline-derived CDR1 and CDR2 are MNHEY and SVGAGI. Trimming removed 7 bases at V and 0 bases at J, with 7 bases between. CDR3 sequence (DNA): TGTGCCAGCAATAGTGACTCCTACGAGCAGTACTTC. This codes for CASNSDSYEQYF.

The chain is built from TRBV7-9 and TRBJ1-2; D uncertain. This CDR3 region has 15 residues. Deletions cut 2 bases from V and 1 base from J, with 11 bases between. Germline CDR1 and CDR2: SEHNR and FQNEAQ (reference sequence). CDR3 residues: CASSLRSGYNYGYTF. CDR3 bases: TGTGCCAGCAGCTTACGATCTGGCTATAACTATGGCTACACCTTC.

The J gene is TRBJ1-4, the V gene TRBV28; possibly TRBD1 for D (5 bases). The CDR3 extends over 15 amino acids. The germline V gene has CDR1 MDHEN and CDR2 SYDVKM. V lost 4 bases and J 10 bases, leaving 19 bases between the germline ends. CDR3 in amino acids: CASSSSDTRWGKLFF. DNA for the CDR3: TGTGCCAGCAGTTCCTCGGACACCCGGTGGGGAAAACTGTTTTTT.

CDR3: CSASVLGRNEQFF. Written as DNA, the CDR3 is TGCAGTGCTAGTGTTCTGGGGCGCAATGAGCAGTTCTTC. The J gene is TRBJ2-1, the V gene TRBV20-1, with D tentatively TRBD1 (5 bases). Germline CDR1 reads DFQATT; CDR2 reads SNEGSKA (reference sequence). V was cut by 3 bases and J by 6 bases, with 12 bases left in between. This CDR3 has 13 amino acids.

The sample holds a few counts of this clone. The chain joins TRBV11-3 to TRBJ1-1; the match to TRBD1 covers 9 bases. Germline assignment: CDR1 SGHNT and CDR2 YENEEA. V shed 0 bases and J 1 base; nucleotides not matched to a gene: 0. The CDR3 runs 15 residues. The CDR3 spells CASSLEGQGNTEAFF. CDR3 DNA sequence: TGTGCCAGCAGCTTAGAGGGACAGGGGAACACTGAAGCTTTCTTT.

This chain links TRBV6-5 with TRBJ1-5; perhaps TRBD1 as D (5 bases). The germline CDR1 and CDR2 sequences are MNHEY and SVGAGI. The V end lost 4 bases, the J end lost 4 bases, and 11 bases lay between the germline ends. This CDR3 is built from 14 residues. The CDR3 DNA follows: TGTGCCAGCAGTTGGGACCAACTAAATCAGCCCCAGCATTTT. This translates into CASSWDQLNQPQHF.

The chain carries TRBV28 and TRBJ2-3; D remains ambiguous. CDR3 length: 13 residues. Germline loops: CDR1 MDHEN, CDR2 SYDVKM. V was trimmed by 4 bases and J by 0 bases, leaving 5 bases between them. The CDR3 protein is CASSSGSTDTQYF. The CDR3 nucleotides are TGTGCCAGCAGTTCCGGGAGCACAGATACGCAGTATTTT. Filled out from reference TRBV28 and TRBJ2-3, the complete variable domain reads DVKVTQSSRYLVKRTGEKVFLECVQDMDHENMFWYRQDPGLGLRLIYFSYDVKMKEKGDIPEGYSVSREKKERFSLILESASTNQTSMYLCASSSGSTDTQYFGPGTRLTVL.

The chain is built from TRBV19 and TRBJ1-5; no definite D call. The germline gives CDR1 LNHDA, CDR2 SQIVND (reference sequence). Trimming left V 7 bases short and J 6 bases short, with 10 bases between. This CDR3 spans 12 amino acids. The CDR3 bases are TGTGCCAGTACCACCCAATTTCAGCCCCAGCATTTT. This sequence encodes CASTTQFQPQHF. The full variable domain, completed using reference TRBV19 and TRBJ1-5, is DGGITQSPKYLFRKEGQNVTLSCEQNLNHDAMYWYRQDPGQGLRLIYYSQIVNDFQKGDIAEGYSVSREKKESFPLTVTSAQKNPTAFYLCASTTQFQPQHFGDGTRLSIL.